This record looks at one T cell receptor beta chain sequence and its context. Its target is not known. Additional DNA sequences in this sample encode the identical CDR3. This sample is drawn from a study of cytomegalovirus exposure and HLA in healthy donors. Primers included in the PCR were 60 Vbeta and 13 Jbeta primers. Here immunoSEQ multiplex PCR was the method, and the copy in TCRdb shows in-frame clones only, minus some. The table for this sample gives tens of thousands of clones. V gave up 3 bases and J gave up 1 base, with 13 bases separating them. The length of the CDR3 is 15 residues. The V gene's germline CDR1 is SQVTM and CDR2 ANQGSEA. Whole-study findings and limits: Across donors, presence/absence analyses took sequencing depth to be roughly uniform.

This receptor was obtained from a woman aged 55-69 years in good health and CMV-seronegative. The chain carries TRBV29-1 and TRBJ1-5, with D possibly TRBD1 on 5 matching bases. The sequenced sample was PBMCs. The CDR3: CSVELPGGSNQPQHF. CDR3 bases: TGCAGCGTTGAGTTACCGGGGGGAAGCAATCAGCCCCAGCATTTT. Filled out from reference TRBV29-1 and TRBJ1-5, the complete variable domain reads SAVISQKPSRDICQRGTSLTIQCQVDSQVTMMFWYRQQPGQSLTLIATANQGSEATYESGFVIDKFPISRPNLTFSTLTVSNMSPEDSSIYLCSVELPGGSNQPQHFGDGTRLSIL.